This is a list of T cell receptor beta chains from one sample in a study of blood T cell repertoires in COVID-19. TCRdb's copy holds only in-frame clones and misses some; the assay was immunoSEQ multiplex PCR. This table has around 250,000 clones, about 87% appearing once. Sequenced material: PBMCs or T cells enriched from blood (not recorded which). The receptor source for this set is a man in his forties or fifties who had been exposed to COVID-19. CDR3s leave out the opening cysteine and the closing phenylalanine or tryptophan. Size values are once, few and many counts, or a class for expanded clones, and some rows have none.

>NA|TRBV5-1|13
ASSRTGRDSYGYT
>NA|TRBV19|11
ASSSRESETQY
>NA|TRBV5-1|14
ASSFGTGRFNYGYT
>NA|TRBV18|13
ASSPPSVSGNTIY
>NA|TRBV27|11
ASSPYPKETQY
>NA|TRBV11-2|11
ASSLDGHSPLH
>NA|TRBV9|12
ASSAGGQNYGYT
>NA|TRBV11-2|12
ASSLVGTGDGYT
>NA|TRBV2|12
ASSKRGWDQPQH
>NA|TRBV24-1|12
ATRSGTGDQPQH
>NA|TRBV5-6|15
ASSLRGRFQSNQPQH
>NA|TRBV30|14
AWRPYTLRGQETQY
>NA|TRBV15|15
ATSRVLGTASNQPQH
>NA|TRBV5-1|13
ASSLGPQGQYGYT
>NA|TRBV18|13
ASSPTDRANYGYT
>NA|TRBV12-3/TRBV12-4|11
ASSRQGAETQY
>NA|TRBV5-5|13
ASSLSPYSNQPQH
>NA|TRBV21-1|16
ASSKSRTAELGYTEAF
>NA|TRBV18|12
ASSRSRGADGYT
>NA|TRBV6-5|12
ASSPWAGLYGYT
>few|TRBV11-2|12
ASSSLKGYSPLH
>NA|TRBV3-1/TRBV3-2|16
ASSQDGFIWGVNTEAF
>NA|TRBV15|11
ATSRGALETQY
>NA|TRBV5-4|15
ASSLTGDSSGANVLT
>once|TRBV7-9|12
ASRPSGQNTEAF